This record looks at one T cell receptor beta chain sequence and its context. Its specificity is not known. A junction boundary mismatches the germline segment, possibly from a read error. The data derive from a study of metastatic and nonmetastatic thyroid tumors. Study-wide context: Comparison of repertoires was carried out across blood and tumor or nodule tissue from malignant and benign thyroid patients. Broader study findings: Compared with benign nodules, malignant thyroid tumors were reported to have significantly higher TCR beta diversity in both blood and tumor.

No treatment had been given to any patient before thyroid surgery. CDR1 is MNHEY, CDR2 SVGEGT, per germline. This CDR3 region has 18 residues. TCRdb re-clonotyped the PCR reads via MiXCR. The sample yields around 25,000 clones, roughly a quarter seen once. V gene TRBV6-2 or TRBV6-3 combines with J gene TRBJ2-1, with D possibly TRBD2 on 6 matching bases. This receptor was obtained from a male donor with papillary thyroid cancer or a benign thyroid nodule (not recorded which). Some clones in this sample may be carry-over from other donors' samples. The sample consisted of blood. DNA of the CDR3: TGTGCCAGCACCAGGGACGGGGGACTCCTAAGCTCCTCCAATGAGGAGTTCTTC. It yields the protein CASTRDGGLLSSSNEEFF.